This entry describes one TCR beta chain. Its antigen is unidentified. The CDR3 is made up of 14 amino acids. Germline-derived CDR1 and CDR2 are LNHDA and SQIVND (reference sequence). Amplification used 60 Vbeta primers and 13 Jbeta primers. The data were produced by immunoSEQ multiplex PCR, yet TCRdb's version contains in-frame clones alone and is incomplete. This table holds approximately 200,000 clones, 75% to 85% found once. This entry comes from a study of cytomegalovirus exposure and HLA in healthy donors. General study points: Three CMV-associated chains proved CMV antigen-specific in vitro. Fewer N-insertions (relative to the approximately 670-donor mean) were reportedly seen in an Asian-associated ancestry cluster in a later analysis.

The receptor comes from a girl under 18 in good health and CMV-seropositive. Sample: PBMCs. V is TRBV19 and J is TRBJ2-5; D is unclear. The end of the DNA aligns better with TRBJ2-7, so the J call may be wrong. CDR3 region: CASSPRVSGYEQYF. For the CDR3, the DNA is TGTGCCAGTAGTCCCCGGGTCAGTGGCTACGAGCAGTACTTC.